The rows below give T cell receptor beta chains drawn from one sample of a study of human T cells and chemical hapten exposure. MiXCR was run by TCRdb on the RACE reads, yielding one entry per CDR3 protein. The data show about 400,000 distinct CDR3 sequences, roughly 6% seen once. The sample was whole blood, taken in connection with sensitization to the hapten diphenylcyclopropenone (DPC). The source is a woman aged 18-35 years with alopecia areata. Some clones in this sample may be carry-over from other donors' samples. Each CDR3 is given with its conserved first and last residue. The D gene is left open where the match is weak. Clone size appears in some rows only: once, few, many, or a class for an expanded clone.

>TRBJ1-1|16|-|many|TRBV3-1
TGTGCCAGCAGCCGACTCACCTGGGAGTGGGGTACTGAAGCTTTCTTT
CASSRLTWEWGTEAFF
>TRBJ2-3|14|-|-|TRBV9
TGTGCCAGCAGCGTAGGAAGGAGCACAGATACGCAGTATTTT
CASSVGRSTDTQYF
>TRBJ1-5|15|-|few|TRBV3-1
TGTGCCAGCAGCCAAGGTCCGGCCCCGCATCAGCCCCAGCATTTT
CASSQGPAPHQPQHF
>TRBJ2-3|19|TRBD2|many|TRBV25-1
TGTGCCAGCAGTGAACGCGAGATCGCGCGGGGGGCAATGGCAGATACGCAGTATTTT
CASSEREIARGAMADTQYF
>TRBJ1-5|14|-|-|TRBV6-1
TGTGCCAGCAAGGCAGGCCATAGCAATCAGCCCCAGCATTTT
CASKAGHSNQPQHF
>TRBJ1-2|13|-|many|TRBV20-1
TGCAGTGCTGCCCGGGACACCGGTAGAGGCTACACCTTC
CSAARDTGRGYTF
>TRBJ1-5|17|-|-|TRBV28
TGTGCCAGCAGTTTAGTGCAGGTCCCTTATAGCAATCAGCCCCAGCATTTT
CASSLVQVPYSNQPQHF
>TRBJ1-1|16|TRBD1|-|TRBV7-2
TGTGCCAGCAGCCTGGACAGGCCCCTAGTAAACACTGAAGCTTTCTTT
CASSLDRPLVNTEAFF
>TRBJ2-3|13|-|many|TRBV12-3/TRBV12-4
TGTGCCAGCAGACATCCAGAGGGCGATACGCAGTATTTT
CASRHPEGDTQYF
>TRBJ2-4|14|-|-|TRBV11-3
TGTGCCAGCAGCCATCCCGGGGAGAGGGACATTCAGTACTTC
CASSHPGERDIQYF
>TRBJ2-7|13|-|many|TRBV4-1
TGCGCCAGCAGCCAAGATGTAAGGGACGAGCAGTACTTC
CASSQDVRDEQYF
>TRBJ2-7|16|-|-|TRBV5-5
TGTGCCAGCAGCTTGGGGCCGGGGACATCCTTCTACGAGCAGTACTTC
CASSLGPGTSFYEQYF
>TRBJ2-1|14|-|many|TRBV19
TGTGCCAGTATCGACGGGACCCCCTACAATGAGCAGTTCTTC
CASIDGTPYNEQFF
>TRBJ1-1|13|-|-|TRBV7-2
TGTGCCAGCAGACTGGTTGCGGGGGGCGAAGCTTTCTTT
CASRLVAGGEAFF
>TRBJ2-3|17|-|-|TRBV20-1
TGCAGTGCCCTCGGGCCTCGACAGTTCGGTGGGCCCGATACGCAGTATTTT
CSALGPRQFGGPDTQYF
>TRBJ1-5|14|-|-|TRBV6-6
TGTGCCAGCAGTTTGGACACTACAAATCAGCCCCAGCATTTT
CASSLDTTNQPQHF
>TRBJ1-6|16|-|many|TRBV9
TGTGCCAGCAGCGTAGAGTTGCAGGGAGCTGGTTCACCCCTCCACTTT
CASSVELQGAGSPLHF
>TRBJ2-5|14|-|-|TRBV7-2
TGTGCCAGCAGCTTAGTCGTCATCCAAGAGACCCAGTACTTC
CASSLVVIQETQYF
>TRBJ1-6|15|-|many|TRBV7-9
TGTGCCAGCAGTTCTTGGGGCTCCTATAATTCACCCCTCCACTTT
CASSSWGSYNSPLHF
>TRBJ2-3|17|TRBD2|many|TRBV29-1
TGCAGCGTTGTACTACTAGCGGGGGGGCCGAGCACAGATACGCAGTATTTT
CSVVLLAGGPSTDTQYF
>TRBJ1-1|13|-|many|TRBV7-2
TGTGCCAGCAGCTTAGGGTCCCACACTGAAGCTTTCTTT
CASSLGSHTEAFF
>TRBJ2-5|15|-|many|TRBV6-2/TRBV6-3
TGTGCCAGCAGTTCATACGACGGCAAGAAAGAGACCCAGTACTTC
CASSSYDGKKETQYF
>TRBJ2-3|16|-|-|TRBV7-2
TGTGCCAGCAGCTTAGTGGCCGGGAGATACACAGATACGCAGTATTTT
CASSLVAGRYTDTQYF
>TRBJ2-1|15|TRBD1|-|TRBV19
TGTGCCAGTAGTATAGAGATGAGGGGGCACAATGAGCAGTTCTTC
CASSIEMRGHNEQFF